The entry below describes one TCR beta chain. From germline, CDR1 is MNHEY and CDR2 SMNVEV (reference sequence). The CDR3 loop spans 19 amino acids. V lost 3 bases and J 0 bases, leaving 21 bases between the germline ends. This record comes from a study of blood T cell repertoires in COVID-19. Study-wide context: Sample material is recorded as cDNA or gDNA derived from T cells, B-cell-depleted T cells, or PBMCs.

Adults between roughly 18 and 90 years of age took part from more than 20 US areas. Before being deemed recovered, Cohort 3 donors had two negative PCRs, clearance, or symptom resolution. Data came from immunoSEQ multiplex PCR; TCRdb stores just in-frame clones and leaves some out. Found here are about 380,000 clones, 85% to 90% of them singletons; the top ten hold roughly 1.2%. This TCR came from a woman younger than 35 who had recovered from COVID-19. The genes are TRBV27 and TRBJ1-5; D gene uncertain. The source material was PBMCs or T cells enriched from blood (not recorded which). CDR3 sequence (DNA): TGTGCCAGCAGTTTTCGGAGCGCAGCTGAATTTTATAGCAATCAGCCCCAGCATTTT. Residues: CASSFRSAAEFYSNQPQHF.